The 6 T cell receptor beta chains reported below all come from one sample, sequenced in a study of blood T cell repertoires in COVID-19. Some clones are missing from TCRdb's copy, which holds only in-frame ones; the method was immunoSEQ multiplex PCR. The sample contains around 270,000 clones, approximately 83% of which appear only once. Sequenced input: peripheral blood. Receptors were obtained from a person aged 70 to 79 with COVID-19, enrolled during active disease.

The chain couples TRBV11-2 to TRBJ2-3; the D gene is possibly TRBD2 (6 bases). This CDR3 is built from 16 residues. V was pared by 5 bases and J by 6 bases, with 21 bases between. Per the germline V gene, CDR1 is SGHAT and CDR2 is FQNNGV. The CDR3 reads CASSPASSGRRDTQYF. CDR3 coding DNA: TGTGCCAGCAGCCCAGCCTCCAGCGGGCGGAGGGATACGCAGTATTTT.

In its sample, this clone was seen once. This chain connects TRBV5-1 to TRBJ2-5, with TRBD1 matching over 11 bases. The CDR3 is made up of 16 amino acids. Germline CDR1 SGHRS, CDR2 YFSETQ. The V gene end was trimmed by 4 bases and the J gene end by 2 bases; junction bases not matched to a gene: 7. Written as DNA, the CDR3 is TGCGCCAGCAGCAGGCAGGGGGACAGGGGGCAAGAGACCCAGTACTTC. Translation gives CASSRQGDRGQETQYF.

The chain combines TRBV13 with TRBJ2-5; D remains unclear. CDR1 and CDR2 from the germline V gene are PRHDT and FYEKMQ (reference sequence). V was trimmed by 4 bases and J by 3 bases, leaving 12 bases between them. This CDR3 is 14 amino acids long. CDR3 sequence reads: CASSSRSSEETQYF. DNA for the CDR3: TGTGCCAGCAGCTCCAGGTCCAGTGAAGAGACCCAGTACTTC.

This CDR3 is CASSQEILGQDGEKLFF. In DNA form, the CDR3 reads TGCGCCAGCAGCCAAGAAATCCTGGGCCAAGACGGTGAAAAACTGTTTTTT. The chain recombines TRBV4-3 with TRBJ1-4; no firm D call. Germline V gene sequence: CDR1 LGHNA, CDR2 YSLEER. The germline V and J ends were trimmed by 0 bases and 7 bases, with 18 bases remaining between them. There are 17 residues in the CDR3.

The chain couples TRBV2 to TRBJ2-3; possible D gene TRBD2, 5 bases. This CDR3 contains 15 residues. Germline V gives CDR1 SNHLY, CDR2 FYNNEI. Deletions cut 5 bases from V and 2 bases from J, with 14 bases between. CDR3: CASSIRRLDTDTQYF. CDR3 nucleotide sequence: TGTGCCAGCAGTATACGGAGGTTGGACACAGATACGCAGTATTTT.

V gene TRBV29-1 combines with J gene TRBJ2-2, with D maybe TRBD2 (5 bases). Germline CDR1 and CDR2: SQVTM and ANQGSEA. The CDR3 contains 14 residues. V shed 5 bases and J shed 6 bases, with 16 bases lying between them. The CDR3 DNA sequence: TGCAGCGTTTGGCGGGCGGGTAGCGCCGGGGAGCTGTTTTTT. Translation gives CSVWRAGSAGELFF.